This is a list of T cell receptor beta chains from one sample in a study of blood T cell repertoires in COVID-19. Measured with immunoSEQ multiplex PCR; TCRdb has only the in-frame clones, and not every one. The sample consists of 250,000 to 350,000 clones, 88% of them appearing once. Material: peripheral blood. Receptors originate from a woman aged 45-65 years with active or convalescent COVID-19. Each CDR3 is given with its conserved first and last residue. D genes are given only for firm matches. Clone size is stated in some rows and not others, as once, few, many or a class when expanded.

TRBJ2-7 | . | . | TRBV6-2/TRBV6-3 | CASSYSSDGFSYEQYF | TGTGCCAGCAGTTACTCCAGCGACGGGTTCTCCTACGAGCAGTACTTC
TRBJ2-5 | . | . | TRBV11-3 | CASSLGERETQYF | TGTGCCAGCAGCTTAGGCGAGAGAGAGACCCAGTACTTC
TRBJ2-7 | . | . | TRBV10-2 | CASFTGLSYEQYF | TGCGCCAGCTTCACAGGGTTGTCCTACGAGCAGTACTTC
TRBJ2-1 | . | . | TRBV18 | CASSLPGGSYNEQFF | TGTGCCAGCTCTCTGCCTGGGGGCAGCTACAATGAGCAGTTCTTC
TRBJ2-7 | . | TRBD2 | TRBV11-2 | CASSSRGSGSYEQYF | TGTGCCAGCAGCTCCCGGGGTAGCGGGAGTTACGAGCAGTACTTC
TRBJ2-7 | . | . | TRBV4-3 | CASSQSQGTYEQYF | TGCGCCAGCAGCCAATCTCAGGGTACCTACGAGCAGTACTTC
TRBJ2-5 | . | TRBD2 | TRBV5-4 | CASSLGSSGSRETQYF | TGTGCCAGCAGCTTGGGATCTAGCGGGAGTAGAGAGACCCAGTACTTC
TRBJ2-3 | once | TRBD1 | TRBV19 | CASSPGTGSTDTQYF | TGTGCCAGTAGCCCCGGGACAGGGAGCACAGATACGCAGTATTTT
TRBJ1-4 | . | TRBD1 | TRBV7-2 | CASSALPDRGLGEKLFF | TGTGCCAGCAGCGCCCTCCCGGACAGGGGGCTTGGTGAAAAACTGTTTTTT
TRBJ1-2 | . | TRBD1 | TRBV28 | CASSYTGGSYTF | TGTGCCAGCAGTTATACAGGGGGAAGCTACACCTTC
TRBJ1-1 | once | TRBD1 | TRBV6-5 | CASRGDRAVNTEAFF | TGTGCCAGCAGAGGGGACAGGGCCGTTAACACTGAAGCTTTCTTT
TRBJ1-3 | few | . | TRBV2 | CASSVMGLRGNTIYF | TGTGCCAGCAGTGTAATGGGGCTCAGAGGAAACACCATATATTTT
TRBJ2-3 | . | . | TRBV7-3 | CASSKLGDTQYF | TGTGCCAGCAGCAAACTAGGAGATACGCAGTATTTT
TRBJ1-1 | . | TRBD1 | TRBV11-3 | CASSLGAGTANTEAFF | TGTGCCAGCAGCTTAGGAGCCGGGACAGCGAACACTGAAGCTTTCTTT
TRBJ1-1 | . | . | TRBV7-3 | CASSAQSNTEAFF | TGTGCCAGCTCCGCACAGTCGAACACTGAAGCTTTCTTT
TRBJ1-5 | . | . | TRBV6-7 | CASRTGGCNQPQHF | TGTGCCAGCAGGACAGGAGGCTGCAATCAGCCCCAGCATTTT
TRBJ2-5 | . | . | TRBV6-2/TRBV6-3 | CASSYLRQSQETQYF | TGTGCCAGCAGTTACTTGAGACAGAGTCAGGAGACCCAGTACTTC
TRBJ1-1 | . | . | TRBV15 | CATSRDGAGPNTEAFF | TGTGCCACCAGCAGAGATGGAGCAGGGCCGAACACTGAAGCTTTCTTT
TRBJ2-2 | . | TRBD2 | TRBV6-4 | CASSQLAGDITGELFF | TGTGCCAGCAGTCAACTAGCGGGAGACATCACCGGGGAGCTGTTTTTT
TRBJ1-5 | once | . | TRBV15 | CATSRDVSRVANQPQHF | TGTGCCACCAGCAGAGATGTGTCCAGGGTAGCTAATCAGCCCCAGCATTTT
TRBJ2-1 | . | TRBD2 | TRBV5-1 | CASSLASGYNEQFF | TGCGCCAGCAGCTTGGCTAGCGGGTACAATGAGCAGTTCTTC
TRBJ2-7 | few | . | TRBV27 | CASSFRVGAAGDSYEQYF | TGTGCCAGCAGTTTCCGTGTGGGGGCAGCAGGTGACTCCTACGAGCAGTACTTC
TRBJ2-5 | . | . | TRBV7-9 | CASSLEGLSDQETQYF | TGTGCCAGCAGCTTAGAAGGCCTAAGCGACCAAGAGACCCAGTACTTC
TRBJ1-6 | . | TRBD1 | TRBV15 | CATSRGLPGQGKHSPLHF | TGTGCCACCAGCAGAGGCCTTCCGGGACAGGGTAAACATTCACCCCTCCACTTT
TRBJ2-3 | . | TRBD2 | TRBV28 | CASSIVAGGTDTQYF | TGTGCCAGCAGTATAGTAGCGGGAGGGACAGATACGCAGTATTTT
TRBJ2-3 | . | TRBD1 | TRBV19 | CASSIFGDRARTDTQYF | TGTGCCAGTAGTATATTCGGCGACAGGGCGCGCACAGATACGCAGTATTTT
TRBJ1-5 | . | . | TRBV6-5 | CASGPGDANQPQHF | TGTGCCAGCGGTCCAGGGGATGCTAATCAGCCCCAGCATTTT
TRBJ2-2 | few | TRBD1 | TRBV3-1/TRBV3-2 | CASSQEGQTNTGELFF | TGTGCCAGCAGCCAAGAGGGACAGACGAACACCGGGGAGCTGTTTTTT
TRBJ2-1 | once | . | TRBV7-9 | CASSPSPGEGLDEQFF | TGTGCCAGCAGCCCAAGCCCAGGGGAAGGGTTGGATGAGCAGTTCTTC
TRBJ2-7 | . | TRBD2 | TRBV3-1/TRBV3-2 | CASSQTWGLAGPYEQYF | TGTGCCAGCAGCCAAACCTGGGGACTAGCGGGGCCCTACGAGCAGTACTTC
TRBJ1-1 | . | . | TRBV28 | CASTLDRYGRDTEAFF | TGTGCCAGCACCCTTGACAGGTACGGTAGGGACACTGAAGCTTTCTTT
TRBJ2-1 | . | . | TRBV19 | CATQGGINSYNEQFF | TGTGCCACTCAAGGGGGAATAAACTCCTACAATGAGCAGTTCTTC
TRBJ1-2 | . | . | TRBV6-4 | CASRKSTKGASGYTF | TGTGCCAGCAGAAAGAGCACTAAAGGCGCCTCGGGCTACACCTTC
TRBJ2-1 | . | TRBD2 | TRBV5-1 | CASSLGAGVSYNEQFF | TGCGCCAGCAGCTTGGGGGCGGGAGTCTCCTACAATGAGCAGTTCTTC
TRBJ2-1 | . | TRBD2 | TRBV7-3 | CASSLAGGEYNEQFF | TGTGCCAGCAGCTTAGCGGGAGGGGAGTACAATGAGCAGTTCTTC
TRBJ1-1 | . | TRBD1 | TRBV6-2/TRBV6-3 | CASSFLRGRAFF | TGTGCCAGCAGTTTCCTCAGGGGGCGGGCTTTCTTT
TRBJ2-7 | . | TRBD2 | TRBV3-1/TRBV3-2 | CASSQGTSGIYEQYF | TGTGCCAGCAGCCAAGGGACTAGCGGGATCTACGAGCAGTACTTC
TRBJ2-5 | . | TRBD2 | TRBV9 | CASSAYPKGRGTQYF | TGTGCCAGCAGCGCGTACCCCAAAGGGAGGGGGACCCAGTACTTC
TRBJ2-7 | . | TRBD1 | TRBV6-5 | CASSNRDRPPYEQYF | TGTGCCAGCAGTAACCGGGACAGACCTCCCTACGAGCAGTACTTC
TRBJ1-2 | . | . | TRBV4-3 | CASSLTGSSGYTF | TGCGCCAGCAGCCTTACGGGGAGTTCCGGCTACACCTTC
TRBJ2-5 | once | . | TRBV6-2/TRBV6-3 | CASSRGGAQETQYF | TGTGCCAGCAGCCGCGGCGGAGCTCAAGAGACCCAGTACTTC
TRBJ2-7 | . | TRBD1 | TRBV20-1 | CSASLTGRGGEQYF | TGCAGTGCTAGTCTGACAGGGAGAGGTGGAGAGCAGTACTTC
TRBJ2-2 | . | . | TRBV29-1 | CSVPQDSWIYTGELFF | TGCAGCGTTCCCCAGGACAGCTGGATTTACACCGGGGAGCTGTTTTTT
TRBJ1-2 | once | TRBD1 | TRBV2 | CASGRLTGAGGYTF | TGTGCCAGCGGACGACTGACAGGGGCCGGCGGCTACACCTTC
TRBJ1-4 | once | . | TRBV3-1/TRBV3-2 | CASSQSGSSNEKLFF | TGTGCCAGCAGCCAATCAGGGTCAAGTAATGAAAAACTGTTTTTT
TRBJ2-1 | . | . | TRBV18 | CASSPSAPTSNEQFF | TGTGCCAGCTCACCTTCGGCCCCGACTTCCAATGAGCAGTTCTTC
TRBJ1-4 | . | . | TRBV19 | CASKRQGATNEKLFF | TGTGCCAGTAAGCGACAAGGGGCAACTAATGAAAAACTGTTTTTT
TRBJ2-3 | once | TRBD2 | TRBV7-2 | CASSLEAGGPNTQYF | TGTGCCAGCAGCTTAGAAGCGGGGGGGCCGAATACGCAGTATTTT